This T cell receptor beta chain was profiled in a study of tumor and adjacent non-tumor tissue in lung cancer. About the study: On average, productive TCRbeta reads reached about 4 million per sample. Overall study findings and caveats: Patients with more diverse tumor TCRs had worse survival. Significantly higher TCR diversity was found in tumor than normal lung.

A modified ARM-PCR protocol with three rounds of nested PCR amplified TCRbeta. TCRdb passed the multiplex PCR reads through MiXCR, listing each CDR3 protein once. The table records tens of thousands of distinct CDR3 sequences, about 72% of them present only once. Germline assignment: CDR1 KGHSH and CDR2 LQKENI. CDR3 length: 13 residues. About this clonotype: Its antigen is as yet unknown. This may arise from a read error, as a much more abundant clone is one base away.

No cell sorting was done before RNA was extracted from the tissue. The receptor was derived from a man in his sixties with non-small cell lung cancer. V and J are TRBV18 and TRBJ2-4; D is undetermined. The sample comprised lung tumor tissue. The CDR3 region is CANSPSEKNIQYF. The DNA of the CDR3 is TGTGCCAACTCACCTTCGGAGAAAAACATTCAGTACTTC.